This is a list of T cell receptor beta chains from one sample in a study of a mutant IDH1 vaccine in newly diagnosed glioma. TCRdb's table, derived via immunoSEQ multiplex PCR, lists solely in-frame clones and lacks some. The top ten hold 6.5% to 9.5% of the sample, which has roughly 86,000 clones, just under 80% seen once. The sequencing here drew on PBMCs, taken from a glioma patient treated with radiotherapy, temozolomide or both. The receptor set was obtained from a man aged 35-49 years with glioma. CDR3s leave out the opening cysteine and the closing phenylalanine or tryptophan. D genes are given only for firm matches.

d_gene: .; v_gene: TRBV30; len: 14; CDR3aa: AWSGGAPRSGNTIY
d_gene: .; v_gene: TRBV28; len: 11; CDR3aa: ASTRTGVTAQY
d_gene: TRBD1; v_gene: TRBV10-2; len: 12; CDR3aa: ASSEFKGADGYT
d_gene: .; v_gene: TRBV13; len: 11; CDR3aa: ASSLMAAPNPF
d_gene: TRBD1; v_gene: TRBV5-1; len: 16; CDR3aa: ASRPGQVRSSYNSPLH
d_gene: TRBD2; v_gene: TRBV4-1; len: 13; CDR3aa: ASSQSRGGQETQY
d_gene: .; v_gene: TRBV7-2; len: 13; CDR3aa: ASSSRGTYTDTQY
d_gene: TRBD2; v_gene: TRBV5-3; len: 12; CDR3aa: ARSHSGNSYEQY
d_gene: .; v_gene: TRBV4-1; len: 13; CDR3aa: ASSPGVEVPETQY
d_gene: .; v_gene: TRBV4-3; len: 13; CDR3aa: ASSQDYGDGNTIY
d_gene: .; v_gene: TRBV5-4; len: 13; CDR3aa: ASSLWAASNYGYT
d_gene: .; v_gene: TRBV6-6; len: 12; CDR3aa: ASNPTSGIGSYT
d_gene: .; v_gene: TRBV15; len: 14; CDR3aa: ATSRDPRTATEKLF
d_gene: TRBD2; v_gene: TRBV5-4; len: 13; CDR3aa: ASSFGGTSSYEQY
d_gene: .; v_gene: TRBV6-6; len: 12; CDR3aa: ASSYSQLNEKLF
d_gene: .; v_gene: TRBV14; len: 10; CDR3aa: ASSPQGFTPY
d_gene: .; v_gene: TRBV27; len: 13; CDR3aa: ASSDTIRGNYEQY
d_gene: TRBD1; v_gene: TRBV14; len: 12; CDR3aa: ASSSRTGRAEAF
d_gene: .; v_gene: TRBV5-4; len: 12; CDR3aa: ASSRDIPTGELF
d_gene: .; v_gene: TRBV7-9; len: 13; CDR3aa: ASSLAEVPNEKLF
d_gene: TRBD2; v_gene: TRBV11-2; len: 11; CDR3aa: ASRLAQQETQY
d_gene: .; v_gene: TRBV27; len: 11; CDR3aa: ASRRGDKHEQF
d_gene: .; v_gene: TRBV7-2; len: 14; CDR3aa: ASSLARAVNTGELF
d_gene: .; v_gene: TRBV6-5; len: 12; CDR3aa: ASSRGRGYYGYT
d_gene: TRBD1; v_gene: TRBV28; len: 12; CDR3aa: ASRQGQGVDEQY
d_gene: .; v_gene: TRBV7-2; len: 14; CDR3aa: ASSPRDNIRSGELF
d_gene: .; v_gene: TRBV9; len: 13; CDR3aa: ASSAGTLGNTEAF
d_gene: TRBD1; v_gene: TRBV28; len: 15; CDR3aa: ASRRPHWDSSNYGYT
d_gene: TRBD1; v_gene: TRBV7-8; len: 13; CDR3aa: ASSVMDRGRRGYT
d_gene: TRBD1; v_gene: TRBV5-1; len: 14; CDR3aa: ASSRNTGGVNTEAF
d_gene: .; v_gene: TRBV29-1; len: 9; CDR3aa: SVWYDTEAF
d_gene: .; v_gene: TRBV4-2; len: 14; CDR3aa: ASSQDGGGATDTQY
d_gene: TRBD1; v_gene: TRBV2; len: 12; CDR3aa: ASSTTGADYGYT
d_gene: .; v_gene: TRBV5-6; len: 13; CDR3aa: ASSLAPRANTEAF
d_gene: .; v_gene: TRBV18; len: 14; CDR3aa: ASSPPGGVFNQPQH
d_gene: .; v_gene: TRBV9; len: 15; CDR3aa: ASSVDRGRHSNQPQH
d_gene: TRBD1; v_gene: TRBV7-2; len: 12; CDR3aa: AIQGGPYGSGYT
d_gene: .; v_gene: TRBV4-1; len: 10; CDR3aa: ASSQGYNEQF
d_gene: TRBD1; v_gene: TRBV5-6; len: 14; CDR3aa: ASSLATGELSNEQF
d_gene: .; v_gene: TRBV2; len: 10; CDR3aa: ASTGGVEPQH
d_gene: .; v_gene: TRBV4-2; len: 15; CDR3aa: ASSYRRDLDSYNEQF
d_gene: TRBD1; v_gene: TRBV7-2; len: 9; CDR3aa: ASSHGQGAF
d_gene: .; v_gene: TRBV28; len: 10; CDR3aa: ASSEVGNTQY
d_gene: .; v_gene: TRBV5-6; len: 12; CDR3aa: ASSLVGGFNEQF
d_gene: .; v_gene: TRBV6-6; len: 10; CDR3aa: ASSSRGGKQY
d_gene: .; v_gene: TRBV5-1; len: 12; CDR3aa: ASSFRGRDEKLF
d_gene: .; v_gene: TRBV9; len: 12; CDR3aa: ASSGATASYEQY
d_gene: TRBD2; v_gene: TRBV4-2; len: 14; CDR3aa: ASSQLAGEGTGELF
d_gene: .; v_gene: TRBV7-8; len: 12; CDR3aa: ASSWGAGGNTIY
d_gene: .; v_gene: TRBV5-1; len: 14; CDR3aa: ASSLGTLTLTYEQY